The 3 T cell receptor beta chains in this list originate from one sample, sequenced in a study of PD-1 blockade in mismatch repair-deficient tumors. Clones were sequenced by immunoSEQ multiplex PCR, and TCRdb holds only the in-frame ones, with some missing. The table lists roughly 48,000 clones, 77% of them singletons. The sequenced sample was PBMCs, obtained before pembrolizumab treatment. The origin of the receptors is an adult with mismatch repair-deficient cancer.

V usage is TRBV5-1 and J usage is TRBJ2-1; perhaps D is TRBD1 or TRBD2 (6 bases each). Germline CDR1 reads SGHRS; CDR2 reads YFSETQ. Trimming stripped 7 bases from V and 0 bases from J, with 14 bases between. This CDR3 contains 15 residues. Here the CDR3 reads CASSGALTSYNEQFF. The CDR3 nucleotides read TGCGCCAGCTCGGGGGCTCTTACCTCCTACAATGAGCAGTTCTTC.

The DNA for the CDR3 is TGTGCCAGCAGCTCATCCGGGACTAGCGCCTACAATGAGCAGTTCTTC. Translation gives CASSSSGTSAYNEQFF. J is TRBJ2-1 and V is TRBV7-2; 10 bases are shared with TRBD2. This CDR3 has 16 amino acids. Germline CDR1 reads SGHTA; CDR2 reads FQGNSA. The J segment lost 2 bases and the V segment lost 4 bases, leaving 5 bases of the junction unmatched.

V gene TRBV18 combines with J gene TRBJ1-1; 10 bases are a match to TRBD1. After removal of 1 base from V and 5 bases from J, the junction contained 4 bases not matched to a gene. CDR3 length: 15 amino acids. CDR1 and CDR2 from the germline V gene are KGHSH and LQKENI. The CDR3 here is CASSPLLDRGTEAFF. The CDR3 region has the DNA TGTGCCAGCTCACCACTTCTGGACAGGGGGACTGAAGCTTTCTTT.